This T cell receptor (beta chain) was found in a study of T cell repertoires in cytomegalovirus infection. For the study at large: Recently identified HLA-C-restricted CMV epitopes were among the peptides used. Indications of both CMV infection and matching HLA type were provided by public TCR beta signatures.

Findings and caveats of the study: Clonotypes of TCR beta that were HLA-C-restricted and CMV-specific dominated the ex vivo response. People with CMV and the relevant HLA were identified by cumulative public TCR beta family frequency.

TCRdb re-called the reads with MiXCR, one entry per CDR3 protein. Here the sample spans hundreds of thousands of distinct CDR3 sequences, about 33% being singletons. The germline V gene encodes CDR1 MNHNS and CDR2 SASEGT. The CDR3 extends over 15 amino acids. The trim removed 4 bases at V and 3 bases at J, leaving 3 bases unmatched. This clonotype was found many times. Its antigen is unknown. The sample in question was cultured CD8+ T cells from PBMCs, obtained from culture after CMV antigen stimulation. This chain uses TRBV6-1 with TRBJ2-2, with 9 bases fitting TRBD1. The source of this sequence is a human donor in good health (CMV status not recorded). Some clones in this sample may be carry-over from other donors' samples. CDR3 residues: CASSGRDRDTGELFF. For the CDR3, the DNA is TGTGCCAGCAGTGGCCGGGACAGGGACACCGGGGAGCTGTTTTTT.